The clone carrying this TCR beta chain has ten or more counts. This sample stems from a study of T cell clonality in common variable immunodeficiency. This table comes from immunoSEQ multiplex PCR, and its TCRdb copy is limited to in-frame clones, with some not included. Listed for the sample are approximately 44,000 clones, none seen a single time. The receptor was isolated from a person aged 18 to 70 in good health. The sample taken for sequencing was peripheral blood mononuclear cells.

CDR3: CSARKDLQETQYF. The CDR3 bases that were read are TGCAGTGCTAGGAAGGACTTACAAGAGACC. The rearrangement links TRBV20-1 to TRBJ2-5; TRBD2 is a possible D gene (5 bases). The read ends 3 residues before the CDR3 terminus; that terminus is restored from the germline J gene. CDR3 length equals 13 residues. CDR1 DFQATT and CDR2 SNEGSKA come from the germline V gene (reference sequence). The V end was cut by 3 bases, the J end by 2 bases, with 10 bases between.